The next 29 T cell receptor beta chains were all read from a single sample in a study of CD8 T cells in Susac syndrome. The RNA, roughly 0.5 to 1 ug, was put through reverse transcription using random hexamers. Each CDR3 protein gets one entry after TCRdb re-called the immunoSEQ multiplex PCR reads with MiXCR. The table includes some 95,000 distinct CDR3 sequences, 85% to 95% detected once. The sample comprised CD8+ T cells from PBMCs. Receptor source: a human donor in good health.

Note on this clonotype: A much larger clone is a single base away; this may be a read error. The V gene is TRBV13, the J gene TRBJ1-1; maybe TRBD1 (5 bases). Germline loops: CDR1 PRHDT, CDR2 FYEKMQ (reference sequence). CDR3 length: 13 amino acids. In nucleotides, the CDR3 is TGTGCCATCAGCTTAAGTGGGGGGACTGAAGCTTTCTTT. As protein: CAISLSGGTEAFF. The entire variable domain, with the rest obtained from reference TRBV13 and TRBJ1-1, is as follows: AAGVIQSPRHLIKEKRETATLKCYPIPRHDTVYWYQQGPGQDPQFLISFYEKMQSDKGSIPDRFSAQQFSDYHSELNMSSLELGDSALYFCAISLSGGTEAFFGQGTRLTVV.

CDR3 region: CASRTGGLGELFF. CDR3 in DNA: TGTGCCAGCAGGACAGGGGGTCTCGGGGAGCTGTTTTTT. This chain links TRBV9 with TRBJ2-2, with 9 bases that match TRBD1. Germline CDR1 is SGDLS and CDR2 is YYNGEE. V shed 5 bases and J 7 bases; nucleotides not matched to a gene: 3. The CDR3 consists of 13 residues.

This clonotype was observed a single time. The chain has TRBV15 and TRBJ1-6, with a tentative D call TRBD1 (5 bases). The CDR3 has 14 amino acids. CDR1 is LNHNV and CDR2 is YYDKDF in the germline V gene (reference sequence). V was shortened by 1 base and J by 7 bases, with 8 bases between the two germline ends. The CDR3 coding sequence is TGTGCCACCAGCAGAGCGGGGGGGAATTCACCCCTCCACTTT. Translating gives CATSRAGGNSPLHF.

The rearrangement links TRBV23-1 to TRBJ2-2; D uncertain. TRBV23-1 is an ORF, with its function uncertain. V was pared by 3 bases and J by 4 bases, with 15 bases between. The length of the CDR3 is 16 residues. The CDR3 here is CASSQVVLRFTGELFF. The CDR3 nucleotides are TGCGCCAGCAGTCAGGTCGTACTCCGCTTCACCGGGGAGCTGTTTTTT.

The V and J genes are TRBV5-1 and TRBJ2-7; 9 bases line up with TRBD1. Per the germline V gene, CDR1 is SGHRS and CDR2 is YFSETQ. Germline trimming cut 5 bases from V and 6 bases from J; bases unmatched to any gene: 6. This CDR3 region has 13 residues. The CDR3: CASRGTGRSEQYF. DNA of the CDR3: TGCGCCAGCAGGGGGACAGGGAGGAGCGAGCAGTACTTC.

This sequence joins TRBV3-1 and TRBJ1-2, with D unresolved. This CDR3 has 16 amino acids. The germline CDR1 and CDR2 sequences are LGHDT and YNNKEL (reference sequence). V shed 4 bases and J shed 4 bases, with 19 bases lying between them. The CDR3 sequence: CASSRYRARGSYGYTF. CDR3 nucleotides: TGTGCCAGCAGCCGATACCGGGCCCGGGGTAGCTATGGCTACACCTTC.

V and J are TRBV20-1 and TRBJ2-1, with TRBD2 matching 13 bases. Looked up from germline, CDR1 is DFQATT and CDR2 is SNEGSKA (reference sequence). The V gene end was trimmed by 2 bases and the J gene end by 8 bases; junction bases not matched to a gene: 6. The CDR3 runs 15 residues. This CDR3 is CSARPLAGGLDEQFF. In DNA, the CDR3 is TGCAGTGCTAGACCACTAGCGGGGGGGCTAGATGAGCAGTTCTTC.

J is TRBJ1-1 and V is TRBV7-9; D call uncertain. Trimming shortened V by 1 base and J by 1 base, and 10 bases separated the two germline ends. Germline CDR1 reads SEHNR; CDR2 reads FQNEAQ (reference sequence). This CDR3 comprises 15 residues. CDR3 region: CASSLVDGSNTEAFF. CDR3 DNA sequence: TGTGCCAGCAGCTTAGTAGACGGCTCGAACACTGAAGCTTTCTTT.

The chain joins TRBV7-2 to TRBJ2-2, with D uncertain. The germline V gene has CDR1 SGHTA and CDR2 FQGNSA. The V end was cut by 1 base, the J end by 7 bases, with 7 bases between. The CDR3 is made up of 13 amino acids. In nucleotides, the CDR3 is TGTGCCAGCAGCTTAGTCCCGGACGGGGAGCTGTTTTTT. Its translation: CASSLVPDGELFF. The variable domain in full, completed from reference TRBV7-2 and TRBJ2-2, reads GAGVSQSPSNKVTEKGKDVELRCDPISGHTALYWYRQSLGQGLEFLIYFQGNSAPDKSGLPSDRFSAERTGGSVSTLTIQRTQQEDSAVYLCASSLVPDGELFFGEGSRLTVL.

This rearrangement joins TRBV6-5 to TRBJ1-6, with D maybe TRBD1 (5 bases). The ends were cut back, 1 base at V and 7 bases at J, with 14 bases in the middle. Germline assignment: CDR1 MNHEY and CDR2 SVGAGI. The CDR3 has 16 residues. CDR3: CASSYYVGRDNSPLHF. In DNA, the CDR3 is TGTGCCAGCAGTTACTACGTCGGCAGGGACAATTCACCCCTCCACTTT.

The chain couples TRBV9 to TRBJ1-4, with 11 bases identical to TRBD1. The V gene's germline CDR1 is SGDLS and CDR2 YYNGEE. The CDR3 is 18 amino acids. V lost 3 bases, J lost 0 bases, and 7 bases stayed unmatched. The CDR3 loop reads CASSERDRGYSTNEKLFF. In DNA form, the CDR3 reads TGTGCCAGCAGCGAGAGGGACAGGGGGTACTCAACTAATGAAAAACTGTTTTTT.

The chain is built from TRBV3-1 and TRBJ1-1; D may be TRBD1 (5 bases). Germline CDR1 and CDR2: LGHDT and YNNKEL (reference sequence). V lost 3 bases and J lost 8, with 7 bases in between. The CDR3 has 11 residues. In DNA, the CDR3 is TGTGCCAGCAGCCATAGGGGCGAAGCTTTCTTT. Protein: CASSHRGEAFF.

The table lists this clonotype with a count of one. The chain is built from TRBV12-3 or TRBV12-4 and TRBJ1-1; D ambiguous. Trimming took off 3 bases at V and 2 bases at J, with 7 bases between the two ends. The CDR3 runs to 13 residues. The CDR3 DNA reads TGTGCCAGCAGTTTGAGCCCAAACACTGAAGCTTTCTTT. Protein: CASSLSPNTEAFF.

V is TRBV6-5 and J is TRBJ2-2; D possibly uses TRBD1 or TRBD2 (5 bases each). This CDR3 has 16 amino acids. Per the germline V gene, CDR1 is MNHEY and CDR2 is SVGAGI. The V end was cut by 0 bases, the J end by 3 bases, with 11 bases between. CDR3 coding DNA: TGTGCCAGCAGTTACTCCCGGGACCATTACACCGGGGAGCTGTTTTTT. Its translation: CASSYSRDHYTGELFF.

The chain joins TRBV6-5 to TRBJ1-6, with D possibly TRBD1 on 5 matching bases. CDR1 and CDR2 from the germline V gene are MNHEY and SVGAGI. V was trimmed by 0 bases and J by 4 bases, leaving 10 bases between them. This CDR3 is 16 amino acids long. CDR3 nucleotide sequence: TGTGCCAGCAGTTACTCGATCGCAGGGTATAATTCACCCCTCCACTTT. Translation: CASSYSIAGYNSPLHF.

The gene calls are TRBV20-1 and TRBJ1-1; D possibly corresponds to TRBD1 (6 bases). From germline, CDR1 is DFQATT and CDR2 SNEGSKA (reference sequence). Trimming left V 4 bases short and J 0 bases short, with 12 bases between. This CDR3 is built from 14 residues. The CDR3 coding sequence is TGCAGTGCTAAATACAGGGACTTGAACACTGAAGCTTTCTTT. Amino acids: CSAKYRDLNTEAFF.

The chain joins TRBV13 to TRBJ1-1, with D perhaps TRBD1 (5 bases). The CDR3 length is 15 residues. Germline lookup yields CDR1 PRHDT and CDR2 FYEKMQ (reference sequence). V was cut by 5 bases and J by 1 base, with 14 bases left in between. CDR3 loop: CASSHRGEGNTEAFF. DNA of the CDR3: TGTGCCAGCAGCCACCGAGGGGAGGGGAACACTGAAGCTTTCTTT.

The V call is TRBV7-9, the J call TRBJ1-2; possibly TRBD1 for D (5 bases). V was shortened by 2 bases and J by 3 bases, with 7 bases between the two germline ends. Germline V gene sequence: CDR1 SEHNR, CDR2 FQNEAQ (reference sequence). This CDR3 spans 13 amino acids. DNA of the CDR3: TGTGCCAGCAGCTTATGGGGGGACTATGGCTACACCTTC. Protein: CASSLWGDYGYTF.

DNA of the CDR3: TGTGCCATCAGTGACTCCGGGGGCGCTGAAGCTTTCTTT. This codes for CAISDSGGAEAFF. The chain employs TRBV10-3 and TRBJ1-1; tentative D call: TRBD1 (6 bases). Trimming stripped 3 bases from V and 6 bases from J, with 11 bases between. The CDR3 is made up of 13 amino acids. The germline V gene has CDR1 ENHRY and CDR2 SYGVKD.

This chain joins TRBV5-8 and TRBJ1-1, with D unresolved. There are 18 residues in the CDR3. In germline, CDR1 is SGHTS, CDR2 YDEGEE. Trimming stripped 5 bases from V and 0 bases from J, with 23 bases between. CDR3 DNA: TGTGCCAGCAGACTCATAGCGACACCGGGGTTTGTGAACACTGAAGCTTTCTTT. Amino acids: CASRLIATPGFVNTEAFF. Looking up the rest from reference TRBV5-8 and TRBJ1-1 gives the full variable domain: EAGVTQSPTHLIKTRGQQATLRCSPISGHTSVYWYQQALGLGLQFLLWYDEGEERNRGNFPPRFSGRQFPNYSSELNVNALELEDSALYLCASRLIATPGFVNTEAFFGQGTRLTVV.

The chain employs TRBV5-6 and TRBJ2-3; D gene unclear. Trimming removed 4 bases at V and 3 bases at J, with 12 bases between. Germline V gene lookup returns CDR1 SGHDT and CDR2 YYEEEE. This CDR3 spans 14 amino acids. DNA of the CDR3: TGTGCCAGCAGCGATTTGGACGTAACAGATACGCAGTATTTT. Its translation is CASSDLDVTDTQYF.

Written as DNA, the CDR3 is TGTGCCAGCTCACCATTAGGGTATAACAGGGAAGACTATGGCTACACCTTC. This codes for CASSPLGYNREDYGYTF. V gene TRBV18 combines with J gene TRBJ1-2, with D possibly being TRBD1 (6 bases). The CDR3 loop spans 17 amino acids. Germline CDR1 KGHSH, CDR2 LQKENI. V lost 2 bases and J lost 3, with 19 bases in between. Supplemented by reference TRBV18 and TRBJ1-2, the full variable domain reads NAGVMQNPRHLVRRRGQEARLRCSPMKGHSHVYWYRQLPEEGLKFMVYLQKENIIDESGMPKERFSAEFPKEGPSILRIQQVVRGDSAAYFCASSPLGYNREDYGYTFGSGTRLTVV.

The chain has TRBV13 and TRBJ1-1, with D possibly being TRBD1 (6 bases). The CDR3 is 14 amino acids. CDR1 and CDR2 (germline): PRHDT, FYEKMQ (reference sequence). V was shortened by 3 bases and J by 3 bases, with 11 bases between the two germline ends. The CDR3 sequence: CASSLGGTHTEAFF. CDR3 DNA: TGTGCCAGCAGCTTGGGGGGCACCCACACTGAAGCTTTCTTT.

CDR3 protein: CASSLEGQNQPQHF. In DNA, the CDR3 is TGCGCCAGCAGCTTGGAGGGCCAGAATCAGCCCCAGCATTTT. The V call is TRBV5-1, the J call TRBJ1-5, with D unclear. V dropped 0 bases and J dropped 4 bases, with 8 bases sitting between them. Germline V lookup: CDR1 SGHRS, CDR2 YFSETQ. This CDR3 comprises 14 residues.

This clonotype turned up a few times. The chain joins TRBV7-9 to TRBJ2-7; D is possibly TRBD1 (8 bases). Trimming stripped 11 bases from V and 2 bases from J, with 19 bases between. The CDR3 runs 14 residues. Germline CDR1 reads SEHNR; CDR2 reads FQNEAQ (reference sequence). This chain's CDR3 is CAGEGPDRAYEQYF. The DNA for the CDR3 is TGTGCCGGGGAGGGACCGGACAGGGCCTACGAGCAGTACTTC.

This chain connects TRBV29-1 to TRBJ1-3; no definite D call. The germline V gene encodes CDR1 SQVTM and CDR2 ANQGSEA. This CDR3 is built from 12 residues. V lost 4 bases, J lost 1 base, and 5 bases lay in between. DNA of the CDR3: TGCAGCGTTGTGGTATCTGGAAACACCATATATTTT. This encodes CSVVVSGNTIYF. Drawing the rest from reference TRBV29-1 and TRBJ1-3, the complete variable domain is SAVISQKPSRDICQRGTSLTIQCQVDSQVTMMFWYRQQPGQSLTLIATANQGSEATYESGFVIDKFPISRPNLTFSTLTVSNMSPEDSSIYLCSVVVSGNTIYFGEGSWLTVV.

The gene calls are TRBV12-3 or TRBV12-4 and TRBJ2-2, with TRBD1 matching over 8 bases. V was clipped by 10 bases and J by 5 bases; unmatched bases: 9. This CDR3 comprises 14 residues. In DNA, the CDR3 is TGTGCCACAGGTCAGGGGGCACGAACCGGGGAGCTGTTTTTT. It encodes CATGQGARTGELFF.

The chain combines TRBV3-1 with TRBJ1-4; D not resolved. Germline CDR1 is LGHDT and CDR2 is YNNKEL (reference sequence). V was shortened by 4 bases and J by 5 bases, with 11 bases between the two germline ends. The CDR3 has 14 residues. This CDR3 reads CASSLAGINEKLFF. Written as DNA, the CDR3 is TGTGCCAGCAGCCTCGCCGGGATAAATGAAAAACTGTTTTTT.

The chain employs TRBV11-2 and TRBJ2-1; 7 nucleotides align to TRBD2. The CDR3 loop spans 13 amino acids. Germline-derived CDR1 and CDR2 are SGHAT and FQNNGV. Trimming removed 5 bases from V and 8 bases from J; junction bases left unmatched: 6. For the CDR3, the DNA is TGTGCCAGCAGCGTCGGGACTAACTATGAGCAGTTCTTC. Its translation: CASSVGTNYEQFF.